These T cell receptor beta chains were read from a single sample in a study of T cell repertoires in cytomegalovirus infection. TCRdb recomputed calls from the reads with MiXCR, one row per CDR3 protein. The sample yields approximately 550,000 distinct CDR3 sequences, 16% seen once. What was sequenced was CD8+ T cells from PBMCs. The receptors come from a human donor in good health (CMV status not recorded). Some clones in this sample may be carry-over from other donors' samples. Each CDR3 is given with its conserved first and last residue. The D gene is left open where the match is weak. Some rows have no size entry. The others give once, few or many, or a class for an expanded clone.

NA	TRBV6-6	TRBJ1-5	12	NA	TGTGCCACCTCAAATAGCAATCAGCCCCAGCATTTT	CATSNSNQPQHF
many	TRBV6-1	TRBJ2-6	14	NA	TGTGCCAGCAAACAGAGCTCTGGGGCCAACGTCCTGACTTTC	CASKQSSGANVLTF
many	TRBV12-3/TRBV12-4	TRBJ1-4	16	TRBD1	TGTGCCAGCAGTCGGGACAGGGCCTCAACTAATGAAAAACTGTTTTTT	CASSRDRASTNEKLFF
NA	TRBV9	TRBJ2-4	14	NA	TGTGCCAGCAGCCAAGGGGAAGGAAAAAACATTCAGTACTTC	CASSQGEGKNIQYF
NA	TRBV5-1	TRBJ1-1	19	TRBD1	TGCGCCAGCAGTGGATCCGGGATTCCCTTGATGACAGGGGTGACTGAAGCTTTCTTT	CASSGSGIPLMTGVTEAFF
many	TRBV11-2	TRBJ2-5	15	NA	TGTGCCAGCAGCTCAAGGATGGGGCTCCAAGAGACCCAGTACTTC	CASSSRMGLQETQYF
few	TRBV7-8	TRBJ1-1	14	NA	TGTGCCAGCAGCCCACAGTTGGGTCTGGGTGAAGCTTTCTTT	CASSPQLGLGEAFF
few	TRBV5-6	TRBJ1-5	15	NA	TGTGCCAGCAGCTCCGGATGGGGGGGGAATCAGCCCCAGCATTTT	CASSSGWGGNQPQHF
many	TRBV7-9	TRBJ2-7	13	TRBD1	TGTGCCAGCAGCTGGGACAGGGCCCACGAGCAGTACTTC	CASSWDRAHEQYF
few	TRBV6-5	TRBJ1-3	17	NA	TGTGCCAGCAGTTACTCCCGGAGCTACTCCTCTGGAAACACCATATATTTT	CASSYSRSYSSGNTIYF
many	TRBV6-5	TRBJ1-1	13	NA	TGTGCCAGCAGTTATGGCAGGAAAACTGAAGCTTTCTTT	CASSYGRKTEAFF
NA	TRBV3-1	TRBJ1-1	19	TRBD1	TGTGCCAGCAGCCAAGAACCGGGACAGGGGTTGGGGATGAACACTGAAGCTTTCTTT	CASSQEPGQGLGMNTEAFF
many	TRBV4-1	TRBJ2-1	17	TRBD2	TGCGCCAGCAGCCACCGCTCTGGGCTAGCGGGCTACAATGAGCAGTTCTTC	CASSHRSGLAGYNEQFF
many	TRBV9	TRBJ2-5	16	TRBD1	TGTGCCAGCAGCGTAGTGGCAGGGGGCGCTTTAGAGACCCAGTACTTC	CASSVVAGGALETQYF
many	TRBV7-2	TRBJ2-1	16	TRBD2	TGTGCCAGCAGCTTGACTAGCGGGAATCCCTACAATGAGCAGTTCTTC	CASSLTSGNPYNEQFF
NA	TRBV2	TRBJ1-5	15	TRBD1	TGTGCCAGCAGCGCCGGGACAGGGAATCGTCAGCCCCAGCATTTT	CASSAGTGNRQPQHF
NA	TRBV9	TRBJ1-5	15	TRBD1	TGTGCCAGCAGCGCGAAGGACAGGGGAGACCAGCCCCAGCATTTT	CASSAKDRGDQPQHF
many	TRBV7-8	TRBJ1-1	16	NA	TGTGCCAGCAGCCTATACCCCCCACAGAGGAACACTGAAGCTTTCTTT	CASSLYPPQRNTEAFF